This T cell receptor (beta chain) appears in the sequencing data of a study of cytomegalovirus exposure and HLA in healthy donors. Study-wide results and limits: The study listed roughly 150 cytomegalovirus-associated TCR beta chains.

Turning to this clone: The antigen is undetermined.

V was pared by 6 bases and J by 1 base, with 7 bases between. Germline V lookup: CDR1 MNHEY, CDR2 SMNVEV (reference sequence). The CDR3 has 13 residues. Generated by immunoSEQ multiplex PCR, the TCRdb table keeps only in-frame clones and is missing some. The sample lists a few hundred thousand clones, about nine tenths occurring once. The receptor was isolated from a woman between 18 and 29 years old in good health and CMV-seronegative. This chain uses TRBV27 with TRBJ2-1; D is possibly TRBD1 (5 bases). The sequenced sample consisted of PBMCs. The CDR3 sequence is CASSRTSYNEQFF. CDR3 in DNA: TGTGCCAGCAGCCGGACATCCTACAATGAGCAGTTCTTC.